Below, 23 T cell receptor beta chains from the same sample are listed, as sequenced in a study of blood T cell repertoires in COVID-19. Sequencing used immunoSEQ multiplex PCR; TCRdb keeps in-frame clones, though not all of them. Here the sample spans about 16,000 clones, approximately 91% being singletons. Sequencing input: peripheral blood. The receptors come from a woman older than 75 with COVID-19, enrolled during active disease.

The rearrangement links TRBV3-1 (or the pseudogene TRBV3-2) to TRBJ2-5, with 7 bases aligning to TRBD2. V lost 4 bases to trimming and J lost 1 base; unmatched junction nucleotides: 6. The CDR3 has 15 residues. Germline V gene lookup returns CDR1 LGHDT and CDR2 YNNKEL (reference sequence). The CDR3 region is CASSPLGGAQETQYF. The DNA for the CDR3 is TGTGCCAGCAGCCCCCTGGGAGGGGCCCAAGAGACCCAGTACTTC.

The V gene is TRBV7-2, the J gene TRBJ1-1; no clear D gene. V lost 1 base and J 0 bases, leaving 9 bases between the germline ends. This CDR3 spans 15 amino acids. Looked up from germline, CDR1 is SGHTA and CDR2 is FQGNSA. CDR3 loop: CASSLGAGMNTEAFF. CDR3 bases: TGTGCCAGCAGCTTAGGGGCGGGAATGAACACTGAAGCTTTCTTT.

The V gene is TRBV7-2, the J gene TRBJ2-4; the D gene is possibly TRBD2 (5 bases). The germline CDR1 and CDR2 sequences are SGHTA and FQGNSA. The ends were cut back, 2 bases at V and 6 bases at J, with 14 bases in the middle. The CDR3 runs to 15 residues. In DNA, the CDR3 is TGTGCCAGCAGCTTATCGCGGGCAGGTCCAAACATTCAGTACTTC. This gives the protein CASSLSRAGPNIQYF.

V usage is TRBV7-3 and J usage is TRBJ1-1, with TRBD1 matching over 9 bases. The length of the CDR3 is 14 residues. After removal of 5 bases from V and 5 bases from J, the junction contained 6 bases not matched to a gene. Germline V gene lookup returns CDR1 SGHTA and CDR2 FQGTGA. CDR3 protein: CASSQGTGSTEAFF. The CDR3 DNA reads TGTGCCAGCAGCCAAGGGACAGGGAGTACTGAAGCTTTCTTT.

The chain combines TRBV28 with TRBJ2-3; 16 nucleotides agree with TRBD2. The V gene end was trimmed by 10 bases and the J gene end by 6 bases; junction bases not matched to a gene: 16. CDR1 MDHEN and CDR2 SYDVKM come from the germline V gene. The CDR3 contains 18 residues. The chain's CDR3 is CATGAIGTSGRGADTQYF. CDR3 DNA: TGTGCCACCGGGGCGATCGGGACTAGCGGGAGGGGGGCGGATACGCAGTATTTT.

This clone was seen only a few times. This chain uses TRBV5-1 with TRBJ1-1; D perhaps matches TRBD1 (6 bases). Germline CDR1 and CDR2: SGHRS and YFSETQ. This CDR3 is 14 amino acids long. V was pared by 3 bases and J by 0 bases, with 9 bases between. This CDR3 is CASSSDSMNTEAFF. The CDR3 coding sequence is TGCGCCAGCAGCTCGGACAGTATGAACACTGAAGCTTTCTTT.

The CDR3 protein is CASTGNRAGGEKLFF. The CDR3 DNA reads TGTGCCAGCACCGGGAACAGGGCGGGAGGTGAAAAACTGTTTTTT. This chain uses TRBV2 with TRBJ1-4, with a tentative D call TRBD1 (6 bases). The CDR3 length is 15 residues. The germline CDR1 and CDR2 sequences are SNHLY and FYNNEI. V lost 7 bases and J lost 7, with 19 bases in between. The full variable domain, its missing parts supplied by reference TRBV2 and TRBJ1-4, is EPEVTQTPSHQVTQMGQEVILRCVPISNHLYFYWYRQILGQKVEFLVSFYNNEISEKSEIFDDQFSVERPDGSNFTLKIRSTKLEDSAMYFCASTGNRAGGEKLFFGSGTQLSVL.

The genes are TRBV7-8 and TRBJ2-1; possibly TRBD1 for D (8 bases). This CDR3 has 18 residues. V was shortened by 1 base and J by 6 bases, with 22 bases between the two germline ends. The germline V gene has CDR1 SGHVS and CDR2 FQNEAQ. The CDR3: CASSLGTGGGQVGNEQFF. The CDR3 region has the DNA TGTGCCAGCAGCTTAGGGACTGGGGGGGGACAGGTCGGCAATGAGCAGTTCTTC.

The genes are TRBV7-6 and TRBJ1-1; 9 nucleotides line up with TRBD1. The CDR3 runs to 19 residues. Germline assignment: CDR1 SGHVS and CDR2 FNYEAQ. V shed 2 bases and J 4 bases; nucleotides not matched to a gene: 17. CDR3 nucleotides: TGTGCCAGCAGCTTAAGTGACAGGGGGAGAGGGCCGTGGGGCACTGAAGCTTTCTTT. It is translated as CASSLSDRGRGPWGTEAFF.

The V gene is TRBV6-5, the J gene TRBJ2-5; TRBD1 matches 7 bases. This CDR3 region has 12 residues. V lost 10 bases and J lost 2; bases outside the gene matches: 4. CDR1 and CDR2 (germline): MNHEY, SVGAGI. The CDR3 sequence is CATPGQQETQYF. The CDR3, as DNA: TGTGCCACCCCGGGACAGCAAGAGACCCAGTACTTC.

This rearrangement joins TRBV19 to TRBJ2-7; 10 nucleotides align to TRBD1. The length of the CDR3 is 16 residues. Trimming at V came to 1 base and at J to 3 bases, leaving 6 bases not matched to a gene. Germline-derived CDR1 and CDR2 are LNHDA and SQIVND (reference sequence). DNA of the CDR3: TGTGCCAGTAGTATAGGTGCCGGGACAGGGGACTACGAGCAGTACTTC. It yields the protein CASSIGAGTGDYEQYF. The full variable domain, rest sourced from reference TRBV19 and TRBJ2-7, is DGGITQSPKYLFRKEGQNVTLSCEQNLNHDAMYWYRQDPGQGLRLIYYSQIVNDFQKGDIAEGYSVSREKKESFPLTVTSAQKNPTAFYLCASSIGAGTGDYEQYFGPGTRLTVT.

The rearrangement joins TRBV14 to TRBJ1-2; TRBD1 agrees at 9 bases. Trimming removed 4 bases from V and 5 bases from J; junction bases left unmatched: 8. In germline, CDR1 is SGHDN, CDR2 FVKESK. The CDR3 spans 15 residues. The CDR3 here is CASSPPRQGDYGYTF. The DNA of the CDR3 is TGTGCCAGCAGCCCTCCGCGACAGGGGGATTATGGCTACACCTTC. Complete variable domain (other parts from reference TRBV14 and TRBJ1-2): EAGVTQFPSHSVIEKGQTVTLRCDPISGHDNLYWYRRVMGKEIKFLLHFVKESKQDESGMPNNRFLAERTGGTYSTLKVQPAELEDSGVYFCASSPPRQGDYGYTFGSGTRLTVV.

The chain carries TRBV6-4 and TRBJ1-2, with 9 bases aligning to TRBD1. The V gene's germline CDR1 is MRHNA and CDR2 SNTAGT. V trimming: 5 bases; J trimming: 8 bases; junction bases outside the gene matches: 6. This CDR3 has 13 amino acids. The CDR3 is CASSRGQGGGYTF. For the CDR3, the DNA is TGTGCCAGCAGTAGGGGACAGGGCGGCGGCTACACCTTC.

The CDR3, as DNA: TGTGCCAGCAGTGGGAGAGCGGTCCAAGAGACCCAGTACTTC. It is translated as CASSGRAVQETQYF. The chain carries TRBV2 and TRBJ2-5, with a weak D call TRBD2 (5 bases). The germline V gene encodes CDR1 SNHLY and CDR2 FYNNEI. The CDR3 is made up of 14 amino acids. V was cut by 4 bases and J by 1 base, with 10 bases left in between.

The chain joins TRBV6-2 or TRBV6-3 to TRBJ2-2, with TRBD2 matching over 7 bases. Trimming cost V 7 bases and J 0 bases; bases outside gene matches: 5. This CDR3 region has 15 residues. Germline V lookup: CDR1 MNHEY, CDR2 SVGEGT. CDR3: CASTPGGSNTGELFF. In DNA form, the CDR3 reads TGTGCCAGCACCCCGGGGGGTTCGAACACCGGGGAGCTGTTTTTT.

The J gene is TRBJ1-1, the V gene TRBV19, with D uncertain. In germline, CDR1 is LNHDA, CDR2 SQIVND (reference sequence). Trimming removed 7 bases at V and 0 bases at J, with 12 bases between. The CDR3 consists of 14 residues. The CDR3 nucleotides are TGTGCCAGTAAACCGGCAGCGATGAACACTGAAGCTTTCTTT. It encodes CASKPAAMNTEAFF.

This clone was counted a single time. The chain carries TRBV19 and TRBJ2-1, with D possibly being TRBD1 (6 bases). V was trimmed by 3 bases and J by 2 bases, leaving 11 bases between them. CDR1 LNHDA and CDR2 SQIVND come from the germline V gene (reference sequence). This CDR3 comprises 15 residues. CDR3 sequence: CASSMVGTPYNEQFF. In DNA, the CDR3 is TGTGCCAGTAGTATGGTAGGGACACCCTACAATGAGCAGTTCTTC.

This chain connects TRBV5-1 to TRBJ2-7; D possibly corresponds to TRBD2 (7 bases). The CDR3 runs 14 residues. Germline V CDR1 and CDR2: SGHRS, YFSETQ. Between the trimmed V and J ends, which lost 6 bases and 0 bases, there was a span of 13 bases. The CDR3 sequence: CASKGGHSSYEQYF. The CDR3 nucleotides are TGCGCCAGCAAGGGGGGGCACTCCTCCTACGAGCAGTACTTC.

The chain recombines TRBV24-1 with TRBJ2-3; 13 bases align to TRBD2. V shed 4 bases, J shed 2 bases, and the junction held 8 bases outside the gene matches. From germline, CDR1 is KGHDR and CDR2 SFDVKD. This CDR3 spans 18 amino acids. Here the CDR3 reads CATSDVGTSGTFTDTQYF. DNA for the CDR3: TGTGCCACCAGTGACGTCGGGACTAGCGGGACCTTCACAGATACGCAGTATTTT.

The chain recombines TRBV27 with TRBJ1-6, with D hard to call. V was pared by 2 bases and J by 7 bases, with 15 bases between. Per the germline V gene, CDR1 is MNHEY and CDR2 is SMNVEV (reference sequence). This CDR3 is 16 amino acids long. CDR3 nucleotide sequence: TGTGCCAGCAGTTTAGGGCCCGTGCTGAAGAATTCACCCCTCCACTTT. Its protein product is CASSLGPVLKNSPLHF.

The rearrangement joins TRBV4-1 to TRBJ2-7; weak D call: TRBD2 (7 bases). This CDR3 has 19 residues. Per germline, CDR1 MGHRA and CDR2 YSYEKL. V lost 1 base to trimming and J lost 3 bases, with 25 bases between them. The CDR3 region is CASSQGRGALADSSYEQYF. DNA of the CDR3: TGCGCCAGCAGCCAAGGCCGGGGGGCCCTAGCGGATTCGAGCTACGAGCAGTACTTC.

This chain's CDR3 is CASSQDLGRLNTEAFF. CDR3 nucleotides: TGCGCCAGCAGCCAAGATCTAGGGAGGCTGAACACTGAAGCTTTCTTT. V and J are TRBV4-3 and TRBJ1-1, with unresolved D. V lost 0 bases, J lost 0 bases, and 11 bases lay in between. The CDR3 length is 16 residues. Germline V gene lookup returns CDR1 LGHNA and CDR2 YSLEER.

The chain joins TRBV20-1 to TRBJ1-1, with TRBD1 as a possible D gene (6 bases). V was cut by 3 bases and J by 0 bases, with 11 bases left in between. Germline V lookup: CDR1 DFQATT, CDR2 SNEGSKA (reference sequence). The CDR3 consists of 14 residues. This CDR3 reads CSASYTGMNTEAFF. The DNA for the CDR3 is TGCAGTGCTAGTTATACAGGGATGAACACTGAAGCTTTCTTT.